This TCR beta chain was captured in a study of cytomegalovirus exposure and HLA in healthy donors. Study in general: For the approximately 400 genotyped donors, more than 80% fell within the Caucasian-associated ancestry cluster. Findings of the study overall: The study recorded over 150 TCR beta chains that were cytomegalovirus-associated. TCR beta chain V- and J-gene trimming was linked, in a later analysis, to a missense variant in DCLRE1C. Exclusion as indistinguishable affected some V segments, including TRBV6-2 and TRBV6-3.

The germline V gene has CDR1 SGHTA and CDR2 FQGNSA. With 5 bases removed from V and 4 bases from J, the gap between germline ends came to 11 bases. The CDR3 spans 13 residues. As concerns this clone: Its specificity is not known.

It was with 60 Vbeta and 13 Jbeta primers that the PCR ran. The repertoire was sequenced with immunoSEQ multiplex PCR; TCRdb's copy has only in-frame clones and lacks some. The sample contains roughly 190,000 clones, approximately 81% of which appear only once. The gene calls are TRBV7-2 and TRBJ2-5, with D possibly TRBD2 on 6 matching bases. Material: PBMCs. The TCR sequence derives from a man aged 50-60 years in good health and CMV-seronegative. CDR3: CASSRDFIETQYF. CDR3 nucleotide sequence: TGTGCCAGCAGCCGGGACTTCATAGAGACCCAGTACTTC.